This passage covers 28 T cell receptor beta chains from one sample sequenced in a study of shared clonotypes between healthy human individuals (dated by TCRdb to 2019 to 2021). Receptors were amplified or captured by the immunoSEQ multiplex PCR assay. The table comes from immuneACCESS by way of TCRdb, which keeps in-frame sequences with V and J called. Part of the clones is missing from these tables; in studies checked, under half for an unresolved V gene and the rest for unknown reasons. This sample has millions of clones in its table, and 93% of those were observed once. The ten largest clones represent under 0.45% of the sample. Sequencing was done on a sample of naive CD4+ T cells from PBMCs. In the paper's terms, the cell subset or site label means: CD45RA+ positively selected. Source of these receptors: a man aged 18 to 29 in good health. Some clones in this sample may be carry-over from other donors' samples.

The rearrangement joins TRBV5-1 to TRBJ2-1; D might be TRBD2 (5 bases). Germline CDR1 is SGHRS and CDR2 is YFSETQ. This CDR3 has 14 residues. Trimming removed 3 bases from V and 7 bases from J, with 14 bases in between. CDR3 sequence: CASSSNPGENEQFF. CDR3 nucleotides: TGCGCCAGCAGCTCAAACCCCGGGGAAAATGAGCAGTTCTTC.

The chain uses TRBV21-1 and TRBJ1-5; whether TRBD1, the table's D call, matches the DNA was not checked. TRBV21-1 is a pseudogene segment. The length of the CDR3 is 17 residues. The CDR3, as DNA: TGTGCCAGCAGCATCCCTGACAGGAGGCGGAGCAATCAGCCCCAGCATTTT. Its translation is CASSIPDRRRSNQPQHF.

CDR3 in amino acids: CASRKGTASYEQYF. CDR3 nucleotides: TGTGCCAGCAGAAAAGGGACAGCCTCCTACGAGCAGTACTTC. The genes are TRBV6-1 and TRBJ2-7; 7 nucleotides align to TRBD1. CDR1 and CDR2 (germline): MNHNS, SASEGT. V lost 6 bases to trimming and J lost 0 bases; unmatched junction nucleotides: 5. CDR3 length: 14 amino acids.

The V gene is TRBV6-5, the J gene TRBJ1-2; possible D gene TRBD1, 5 bases. Germline V CDR1 and CDR2: MNHEY, SVGAGI. The CDR3 runs 13 residues. The V gene lost 0 bases and the J gene lost 8 bases, with 10 bases spanning the gap. CDR3 region: CASSYSGQSGYTF. CDR3 coding DNA: TGTGCCAGCAGTTACTCGGGGCAGAGCGGCTACACCTTC.

V usage is TRBV19 and J usage is TRBJ1-2; no clear D gene. V was clipped by 4 bases and J by 5 bases, with 14 bases between them. The length of the CDR3 is 14 residues. CDR1 and CDR2 (germline): LNHDA, SQIVND (reference sequence). The CDR3 DNA follows: TGTGCCAGTAGTACATCGGACGTGGGGTATGGCTACACCTTC. This sequence encodes CASSTSDVGYGYTF.

V and J are TRBV6-1 and TRBJ1-1, with 7 bases fitting TRBD1. The germline V gene has CDR1 MNHNS and CDR2 SASEGT. Trimming removed 8 bases from V and 6 bases from J; junction bases left unmatched: 6. The CDR3 consists of 12 residues. The CDR3 reads CASVLTGPEAFF. CDR3 bases: TGTGCCAGCGTTTTGACAGGGCCTGAAGCTTTCTTT.

V is TRBV7-3 and J is TRBJ1-1; tentative D call: TRBD1 (5 bases). The V end lost 5 bases, the J end lost 3 bases, and 13 bases lay between the germline ends. The CDR3 totals 14 residues. The V gene's germline CDR1 is SGHTA and CDR2 FQGTGA. CDR3 amino acids: CASSQGAGYTEAFF. The CDR3 DNA reads TGTGCCAGCAGCCAGGGCGCGGGTTACACTGAAGCTTTCTTT.

As for this clone: Additional DNA sequences in this sample encode the identical CDR3. This chain links TRBV2 with TRBJ2-7; 10 nucleotides align to TRBD1. V lost 6 bases and J lost 3; bases outside the gene matches: 5. Germline V gene data show CDR1 as SNHLY and CDR2 as FYNNEI. The CDR3 loop spans 14 amino acids. DNA of the CDR3: TGTGCCAGCAGGGCGACAGGGGGCAGCTACGAGCAGTACTTC. Protein product: CASRATGGSYEQYF.

This rearrangement joins TRBV7-9 to TRBJ1-3; D remains ambiguous. V was shortened by 3 bases and J by 0 bases, with 12 bases between the two germline ends. In germline, CDR1 is SEHNR, CDR2 FQNEAQ (reference sequence). The CDR3 covers 16 residues. CDR3 residues: CASSFPTGSSGNTIYF. Written as DNA, the CDR3 is TGTGCCAGCAGCTTTCCCACGGGGAGCTCTGGAAACACCATATATTTT.

The V gene is TRBV4-2, the J gene TRBJ1-2; D gene unclear. CDR1 and CDR2 (germline): LGHNA, YNFKEQ. V gave up 1 base and J gave up 4 bases, with 13 bases separating them. This CDR3 has 15 amino acids. The CDR3 loop reads CASSQGQPTLYGYTF. In nucleotides, the CDR3 is TGTGCCAGCAGCCAAGGACAACCCACCCTCTATGGCTACACCTTC.

The chain uses TRBV7-9 and TRBJ2-5; D is perhaps TRBD1 (6 bases). With 5 bases removed from V and 4 bases from J, the gap between germline ends came to 17 bases. Germline CDR1 is SEHNR and CDR2 is FQNEAQ (reference sequence). There are 15 residues in the CDR3. The CDR3 DNA follows: TGTGCCAGCAGCAAAACAGGGAGACTCGGAGAGACCCAGTACTTC. Amino acids: CASSKTGRLGETQYF.

This chain connects TRBV11-2 to TRBJ1-2; D ambiguous. V shed 0 bases and J shed 4 bases, with 9 bases lying between them. Germline V lookup: CDR1 SGHAT, CDR2 FQNNGV. The CDR3 is 14 amino acids. The CDR3: CASSLERHIYGYTF. In nucleotides, the CDR3 is TGTGCCAGCAGCTTAGAACGACACATCTATGGCTACACCTTC.

The V call is TRBV27, the J call TRBJ1-1; no clear D gene. CDR3 length: 13 amino acids. The V gene lost 3 bases and the J gene lost 8 bases, with 13 bases spanning the gap. CDR1 and CDR2 from the germline V gene are MNHEY and SMNVEV (reference sequence). DNA for the CDR3: TGTGCCAGCAGTTTGGACTCCAACGGCGAAGCTTTCTTT. It codes for CASSLDSNGEAFF.

The gene calls are TRBV7-9 and TRBJ2-3; 7 nucleotides agree with TRBD1. The CDR3 spans 15 residues. Losses at the gene ends were 3 bases for V and 1 base for J; bases not matched to a gene: 4. CDR1 is SEHNR and CDR2 is FQNEAQ in the germline V gene (reference sequence). The CDR3 protein is CASSFGTVRTDTQYF. Here the CDR3 DNA reads TGTGCCAGCAGCTTCGGGACAGTCCGCACAGATACGCAGTATTTT.

V gene TRBV29-1 combines with J gene TRBJ2-3; possibly TRBD2 for D (6 bases). Germline CDR1 and CDR2: SQVTM and ANQGSEA. The CDR3 spans 16 residues. V was shortened by 1 base and J by 2 bases, with 16 bases between the two germline ends. The CDR3 DNA is TGCAGCGTTGAAGGAGGATTGGAGGGCCCCACAGATACGCAGTATTTT. Translated: CSVEGGLEGPTDTQYF.

The chain couples TRBV4-2 to TRBJ2-7; D might be TRBD2 (5 bases). The CDR3 covers 13 residues. V shed 4 bases and J shed 5 bases, with 12 bases lying between them. Per germline, CDR1 LGHNA and CDR2 YNFKEQ. The CDR3 loop is CASSPRTPDEQYF. CDR3 nucleotides: TGTGCCAGCAGCCCGAGGACTCCTGACGAGCAGTACTTC.

The V gene is TRBV30, the J gene TRBJ2-5, with D uncertain. V lost 4 bases and J lost 3, with 6 bases in between. The CDR3 covers 11 residues. CDR1 is GTSNPN and CDR2 is SVGIG in the germline V gene (reference sequence). The CDR3 region is CAWNTEETQYF. The CDR3, as DNA: TGTGCCTGGAACACGGAAGAGACCCAGTACTTC.

In DNA form, the CDR3 reads TGTGCCAGTAGTACCGGAGCGGGGGAAACTTACTATGGCTACACCTTC. This gives the protein CASSTGAGETYYGYTF. The chain is built from TRBV19 and TRBJ1-2; a possible D gene is TRBD1 (5 bases). The V and J ends lost 4 bases and 3 bases respectively, with 18 bases between them. Germline CDR1 and CDR2: LNHDA and SQIVND (reference sequence). The CDR3 totals 16 residues.

This clone appeared once. The V call is TRBV7-3, the J call TRBJ2-5; D not certain. Deletions cut 5 bases from V and 5 bases from J, with 12 bases between. Germline V gives CDR1 SGHTA, CDR2 FQGTGA. The CDR3 covers 13 residues. CDR3 DNA: TGTGCCAGCAGCCCCCCCGGAGCGGAGACCCAGTACTTC. Encoded protein: CASSPPGAETQYF. The complete variable domain, with remaining parts taken from reference TRBV7-3 and TRBJ2-5, reads GAGVSQTPSNKVTEKGKYVELRCDPISGHTALYWYRQSLGQGPEFLIYFQGTGAADDSGLPNDRFFAVRPEGSVSTLKIQRTERGDSAVYLCASSPPGAETQYFGPGTRLLVL.

The V and J genes are TRBV4-1 and TRBJ2-5; 8 bases align to TRBD1. CDR3 length: 16 amino acids. The germline V gene encodes CDR1 MGHRA and CDR2 YSYEKL. With 1 base clipped from V and 4 bases from J, the junction kept 8 bases outside the gene matches. In nucleotides, the CDR3 is TGCGCCAGCAGCCAAGGTGGCAGGGGGCGAGGAGAGACCCAGTACTTC. Encoded protein: CASSQGGRGRGETQYF.

This clone was found a few times. The genes are TRBV5-1 and TRBJ1-1; D is uncertain. Germline CDR1 and CDR2: SGHRS and YFSETQ. Trimming pared 1 base from V and 1 base from J, leaving 8 bases between. The CDR3 is 14 residues long. The CDR3 DNA is TGCGCCAGCAGCTTGTTCCGACAGAACACTGAAGCTTTCTTT. It specifies CASSLFRQNTEAFF.

This chain connects TRBV19 to TRBJ2-4; D is uncertain. Germline V lookup: CDR1 LNHDA, CDR2 SQIVND (reference sequence). Trimming removed 2 bases at V and 0 bases at J, with 11 bases between. This CDR3 region has 16 residues. The CDR3 sequence is CASSILGSLAKNIQYF. The DNA for the CDR3 is TGTGCCAGTAGTATACTCGGTTCCCTAGCCAAAAACATTCAGTACTTC.

This chain joins TRBV28 and TRBJ2-7, with D maybe TRBD1 (5 bases). The germline V and J ends were trimmed by 3 bases and 2 bases, with 11 bases remaining between them. Germline V gives CDR1 MDHEN, CDR2 SYDVKM. The CDR3 has 14 amino acids. The CDR3 loop reads CASSLWTLAYEQYF. The CDR3 bases are TGTGCCAGCAGTTTGTGGACATTAGCCTACGAGCAGTACTTC.

In its sample, this clone was seen once. This rearrangement joins TRBV5-6 to TRBJ2-7; TRBD1 agrees at 9 bases. The CDR3 runs 16 residues. Germline assignment: CDR1 SGHDT and CDR2 YYEEEE. V lost 4 bases and J lost 0; bases outside the gene matches: 8. The CDR3 reads CASSTGTGYPSYEQYF. Written as DNA, the CDR3 is TGTGCCAGCAGCACCGGGACAGGGTATCCCTCCTACGAGCAGTACTTC.

CDR3 protein: CASSLQELYGYTF. The CDR3 DNA is TGTGCCAGCAGTTTACAGGAGCTCTATGGCTACACCTTC. The chain has TRBV7-2 and TRBJ1-2; D perhaps matches TRBD1 (5 bases). CDR3 size: 13 residues. V lost 6 bases and J 4 bases, leaving 12 bases between the germline ends. Germline V gene sequence: CDR1 SGHTA, CDR2 FQGNSA.

As concerns this clone: Within the sample, other DNA sequences also encode this same CDR3. J is TRBJ2-7 and V is TRBV5-1; TRBD1 or TRBD2 may be the D gene (5 bases each). CDR1 and CDR2 from the germline V gene are SGHRS and YFSETQ. Trimming removed 0 bases at V and 3 bases at J, with 10 bases between. The length of the CDR3 is 14 residues. CDR3 DNA: TGCGCCAGCAGCTTGGCTACAGGAGGCTACGAGCAGTACTTC. Its protein is CASSLATGGYEQYF.

CDR3 region: CASSLIAGGDTDTQYF. The CDR3 nucleotides read TGTGCCAGCAGCTTAATAGCGGGAGGTGATACAGATACGCAGTATTTT. V is TRBV7-3 and J is TRBJ2-3; 10 nucleotides agree with TRBD2. The trim removed 1 base at V and 3 bases at J, leaving 4 bases unmatched. This CDR3 contains 16 residues. From germline, CDR1 is SGHTA and CDR2 FQGTGA.

The rearrangement joins TRBV10-3 to TRBJ2-7, with TRBD2 matching 8 bases. The CDR3 spans 14 residues. CDR1 and CDR2 from the germline V gene are ENHRY and SYGVKD. The V and J ends lost 5 bases and 0 bases, in that order; junction bases with no gene match: 3. CDR3 nucleotides: TGTGCCATCAGTTTAGCGGGAAGCTCCTACGAGCAGTACTTC. It translates to CAISLAGSSYEQYF.